The source of this T cell receptor (beta chain) is a study of molecular identifiers for immune sequencing clone quantification. Study context: Four of five RNA aliquots from approximately 20,000 or 98,000 naive CD8 T cells were sequenced. General study findings and limits: Clones carrying above 20 RNA copies accounted for over 97% of effector molecules, under 1% in naive cells. Single-cell amounts of spiked Jurkat TCR RNA were reportedly detectable among roughly 1 million naive cells.

Looked up from germline, CDR1 is DFQATT and CDR2 is SNEGSKA (reference sequence). Between the trimmed V and J ends, which lost 6 bases and 2 bases, there was a span of 20 bases. The CDR3 covers 15 residues. Many counts were recorded for this clonotype. What it binds is not known. A single record per CDR3 protein comes from TCRdb applying MiXCR to the PCR reads. The sample includes over 300,000 distinct CDR3 sequences, 24% of them seen just once. V and J are TRBV20-1 and TRBJ2-7; D may correspond to TRBD1 or TRBD2 (5 bases each). The sequenced material came from naive CD8+ T cells from blood, with Jurkat cell RNA spiked in. Indicated subset: FACS-sorted CD8+CD4-CCR7+CD45RA+ naive T cells. The source is a human donor in good health. Some libraries in this study had Jurkat cell RNA spiked in. The CDR3 here is CSAQNIPEGTYEQYF. DNA of the CDR3: TGCAGTGCGCAGAACATACCAGAGGGGACCTACGAGCAGTACTTC.